This T cell receptor beta chain was sequenced during a study of blood T cell repertoires in COVID-19. Study at large: Samples of COVID-19 (acute and convalescent) were obtained from the United States, Italy and Spain. T cells, B-cell-depleted T cells, or PBMCs supplied cDNA or gDNA.

The germline V gene has CDR1 LNHDA and CDR2 SQIVND (reference sequence). The CDR3 extends over 17 amino acids. Deletions cut 3 bases from V and 3 bases from J, with 21 bases between. Original data processing: Estimates of nucleated cell counts were drawn from the amplification of reference gene primers. Repertoires were generated with immunoSEQ multiplex PCR, while TCRdb's copy carries only in-frame clones and drops some. V and J calls plus clone size are reproduced from that table; the DNA served to infer D and trimming. The table has some 100,000 clones, just under 80% seen once. Material for sequencing was peripheral blood. The sequence was collected from a man between 65 and 85 years old with active or convalescent COVID-19. V and J are TRBV19 and TRBJ2-7, with D possibly TRBD2 on 6 matching bases. This chain's CDR3 is CASSISGLAATFYEQYF. DNA for the CDR3: TGTGCCAGTAGTATTTCGGGACTCGCAGCAACCTTCTACGAGCAGTACTTC.